These 21 T cell receptor beta chains share one sample of origin, sequenced in a study of vaccination and CD4 T cells after COVID-19. No antigens are known for them. Treatment given: approximately nine-day PBMC culture with coronavirus spike peptide pools or control peptides (ViraFEST assay). Scientists ran DNA taken from cultured CD4+ T cells through the Oncomine TCR Beta short-read assay for sequencing. TCRdb reanalysed the PCR reads using MiXCR and keeps one entry per CDR3 protein. There are just over 20,000 distinct CDR3 sequences in the sample; about 59% occur only once, and about 21% lies in the top ten. Source: CD4+ T cells from blood, cultured in vitro, taken before SARS-CoV-2 vaccination. The receptors come from a human donor who received a COVID-19 vaccine.

This clonotype was detected once. The V call is TRBV5-8, the J call TRBJ2-7; D is unresolved. The V end was cut by 0 bases, the J end by 6 bases, with 7 bases between. The CDR3 sequence is 12 residues long. Germline lookup yields CDR1 SGHTS and CDR2 YDEGEE. Here the CDR3 DNA reads TGTGCCAGCAGCTTGGGACCGATCGAGCAGTACTTC. This codes for CASSLGPIEQYF.

The rearrangement joins TRBV27 to TRBJ1-2; D is unclear. The CDR3 is 16 residues long. CDR1 and CDR2 from the germline V gene are MNHEY and SMNVEV (reference sequence). V lost 4 bases and J lost 4, with 19 bases in between. For the CDR3, the DNA is TGTGCCAGCAGTTCCCTCCGGACGAGGTCAACCTATGGCTACACCTTC. Amino acid sequence: CASSSLRTRSTYGYTF.

The rearrangement uses TRBV6-5 and TRBJ1-3; 10 bases are shared with TRBD1. In germline, CDR1 is MNHEY, CDR2 SVGAGI. The CDR3 length is 16 residues. V was pared by 3 bases and J by 1 base, with 3 bases of the junction left unmatched. CDR3 in DNA: TGTGCCAGCAGTTATGGGGACAGGGGATCTGGAAACACCATATATTTT. Protein: CASSYGDRGSGNTIYF.

This chain links TRBV20-1 with TRBJ2-2, with D unresolved. V was shortened by 3 bases and J by 1 base, with 6 bases between the two germline ends. In germline, CDR1 is DFQATT, CDR2 SNEGSKA (reference sequence). This CDR3 contains 13 residues. The CDR3 protein is CSARAGNTGELFF. Here the CDR3 DNA reads TGCAGTGCTAGGGCAGGGAACACCGGGGAGCTGTTTTTT.

The gene calls are TRBV24-1 and TRBJ2-5; no clear D. CDR3 size: 14 residues. Germline V lookup: CDR1 KGHDR, CDR2 SFDVKD. Trimming shortened V by 4 bases and J by 2 bases, and 10 bases separated the two germline ends. CDR3 in amino acids: CATSEQSHQETQYF. The CDR3 coding sequence is TGTGCCACCAGTGAGCAGAGTCATCAAGAGACCCAGTACTTC.

The chain employs TRBV24-1 and TRBJ2-1; TRBD2 aligns across 14 bases. With 3 bases clipped from V and 2 bases from J, the junction kept 2 bases outside the gene matches. Germline loops: CDR1 KGHDR, CDR2 SFDVKD. The CDR3 is 17 amino acids. The CDR3 DNA follows: TGTGCCACCAGTGATGGGACTAGCGGGGGTACCTACAATGAGCAGTTCTTC. This translates into CATSDGTSGGTYNEQFF.

The chain combines TRBV12-3 or TRBV12-4 with TRBJ1-2; 8 nucleotides match TRBD1. Trimming removed 6 bases from V and 4 bases from J; junction bases left unmatched: 7. The CDR3 runs 14 residues. DNA of the CDR3: TGTGCCAGCAGAGCCACAGGGGGATTCTATGGCTACACCTTC. Translation gives CASRATGGFYGYTF.

The rearrangement links TRBV20-1 to TRBJ2-5; 9 bases agree with TRBD2. CDR1 and CDR2 (germline): DFQATT, SNEGSKA (reference sequence). Losses at the gene ends were 2 bases for V and 4 bases for J; bases not matched to a gene: 8. This CDR3 has 15 residues. CDR3 residues: CSARRAGGPLETQYF. The DNA for the CDR3 is TGCAGTGCTAGAAGGGCGGGGGGGCCTTTAGAGACCCAGTACTTC.

This chain links TRBV7-9 with TRBJ1-3; a weak D match, TRBD1 (6 bases). V was cut by 5 bases and J by 4 bases, with 12 bases left in between. Germline V CDR1 and CDR2: SEHNR, FQNEAQ (reference sequence). CDR3 length: 14 residues. DNA of the CDR3: TGTGCCAGCAGCCTACAGGGTCGGGGAAACACCATATATTTT. Translating gives CASSLQGRGNTIYF.

The chain has TRBV5-1 and TRBJ1-6; no reliable D call. The V gene lost 4 bases and the J gene lost 7 bases, with 21 bases spanning the gap. The CDR3 totals 17 residues. Per the germline V gene, CDR1 is SGHRS and CDR2 is YFSETQ. Here the CDR3 reads CASSHTNLGRGNSPLHF. CDR3 in DNA: TGCGCCAGCAGCCACACCAATCTGGGAAGAGGAAATTCACCCCTCCACTTT.

The chain combines TRBV19 with TRBJ2-1; weak D call: TRBD2 (6 bases). Per germline, CDR1 LNHDA and CDR2 SQIVND (reference sequence). The ends were cut back, 4 bases at V and 4 bases at J, with 14 bases in the middle. CDR3 length: 15 amino acids. CDR3 region: CASSKGGTSYNEQFF. The CDR3 nucleotides read TGTGCCAGTAGTAAAGGCGGGACCTCGTACAATGAGCAGTTCTTC.

CDR3 nucleotide sequence: TGTGCCAGCAGTTCCCCCTTGAGGGGGGGCAATGCAGATACGCAGTATTTT. It codes for CASSSPLRGGNADTQYF. The chain recombines TRBV27 with TRBJ2-3, with a weak D call TRBD2 (7 bases). V lost 4 bases and J 4 bases, leaving 21 bases between the germline ends. CDR3 size: 17 residues. Germline CDR1 is MNHEY and CDR2 is SMNVEV (reference sequence).

The V gene is TRBV5-1, the J gene TRBJ1-1, with TRBD1 as a possible D gene (6 bases). Germline CDR1 is SGHRS and CDR2 is YFSETQ. This CDR3 has 14 amino acids. Trimming took off 3 bases at V and 1 base at J, with 10 bases between the two ends. The CDR3 sequence is CASSWGATNTEAFF. CDR3 nucleotides: TGCGCCAGCAGCTGGGGGGCAACGAACACTGAAGCTTTCTTT.

This rearrangement joins TRBV6-1 to TRBJ2-1; 7 nucleotides align to TRBD2. The CDR3 sequence is 16 residues long. The germline V gene encodes CDR1 MNHNS and CDR2 SASEGT. V lost 1 base and J lost 2; bases outside the gene matches: 5. The DNA of the CDR3 is TGTGCCAGCAGTGAAGGCCACGGGAGGCCCTACAATGAGCAGTTCTTC. It yields the protein CASSEGHGRPYNEQFF.

In its sample, this clonotype was seen a few times. The chain uses TRBV7-8 and TRBJ2-1; maybe TRBD2 (7 bases). Trimming cost V 1 base and J 3 bases, with 13 bases left between them. In germline, CDR1 is SGHVS, CDR2 FQNEAQ. CDR3 length: 16 residues. In nucleotides, the CDR3 is TGTGCCAGCAGCTTAGTCGGCGGGGGCCTCTACAATGAGCAGTTCTTC. It translates to CASSLVGGGLYNEQFF.

This chain connects TRBV30 to TRBJ1-5; D is unclear. Deletions cut 3 bases from V and 0 bases from J, with 6 bases between. This CDR3 region has 13 residues. The germline V gene has CDR1 GTSNPN and CDR2 SVGIG (reference sequence). CDR3 nucleotides: TGTGCCTGGAGCGGCGATAGCAATCAGCCCCAGCATTTT. It yields the protein CAWSGDSNQPQHF. The whole variable domain, filled in from reference TRBV30 and TRBJ1-5, reads SQTIHQWPATLVQPVGSPLSLECTVEGTSNPNLYWYRQAAGRGLQLLFYSVGIGQISSEVPQNLSASRPQDRQFILSSKKLLLSDSGFYLCAWSGDSNQPQHFGDGTRLSIL.

J is TRBJ2-1 and V is TRBV6-2 or TRBV6-3; TRBD2 matches 12 bases. V lost 5 bases, J lost 3 bases, and 8 bases stayed unmatched. Germline assignment: CDR1 MNHEY and CDR2 SVGEGT. CDR3 length equals 17 residues. The CDR3 nucleotides read TGTGCCAGCAGTCCCCGACTAGCGGGGGTCGACTACAATGAGCAGTTCTTC. This translates into CASSPRLAGVDYNEQFF.

A note on this clonotype: An end of the junction differs from the germline gene, which may be a read error. The rearrangement links TRBV7-8 to TRBJ1-1; tentative D call: TRBD1 (5 bases). The CDR3 is made up of 18 amino acids. Germline lookup yields CDR1 SGHVS and CDR2 FQNEAQ. CDR3 sequence: CASILVLGPYEANTEAFF. In nucleotides, the CDR3 is TGTGCCAGCATCTTAGTCCTGGGACCTTACGAGGCGAACACTGAAGCTTTCTTT.

The CDR3 here is CASSQQGNTEAFF. In nucleotides, the CDR3 is TGCGCCAGCAGTCAGCAGGGGAACACTGAAGCTTTCTTT. J is TRBJ1-1 and V is TRBV23-1, with D maybe TRBD1 (5 bases). TRBV23-1 is sorted into the ORF group, with uncertain function. This CDR3 is built from 13 residues. Trimming left V 3 bases short and J 1 base short, with 6 bases between.

J is TRBJ2-5 and V is TRBV30; maybe TRBD1 (6 bases). The V gene lost 3 bases and the J gene lost 0 bases, with 17 bases spanning the gap. Germline CDR1 GTSNPN, CDR2 SVGIG (reference sequence). The CDR3 runs to 16 residues. The CDR3 nucleotides read TGTGCCTGGAGGGCCGGACAGCGATGGTACCAAGAGACCCAGTACTTC. Encoded protein: CAWRAGQRWYQETQYF.

V usage is TRBV11-3 and J usage is TRBJ2-1; D unclear. There are 10 residues in the CDR3. Germline assignment: CDR1 SGHNT and CDR2 YENEEA. The V and J ends lost 3 bases and 8 bases respectively, with 2 bases between them. The CDR3 protein is CASSLHEQFF. In DNA, the CDR3 is TGTGCCAGCAGCTTGCATGAGCAGTTCTTC.